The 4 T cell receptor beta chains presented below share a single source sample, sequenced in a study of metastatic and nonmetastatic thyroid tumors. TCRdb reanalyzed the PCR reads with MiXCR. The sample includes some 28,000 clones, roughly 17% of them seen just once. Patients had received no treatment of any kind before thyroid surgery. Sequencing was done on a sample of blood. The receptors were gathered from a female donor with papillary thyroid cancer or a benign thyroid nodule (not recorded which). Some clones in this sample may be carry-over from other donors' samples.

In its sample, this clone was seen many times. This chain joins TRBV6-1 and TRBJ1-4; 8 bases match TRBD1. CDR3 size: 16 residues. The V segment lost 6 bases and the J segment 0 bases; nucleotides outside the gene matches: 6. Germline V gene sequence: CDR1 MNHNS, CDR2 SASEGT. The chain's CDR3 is CASRRDRTATNEKLFF. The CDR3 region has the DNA TGTGCCAGCAGAAGGGACAGGACCGCAACTAATGAAAAACTGTTTTTT.

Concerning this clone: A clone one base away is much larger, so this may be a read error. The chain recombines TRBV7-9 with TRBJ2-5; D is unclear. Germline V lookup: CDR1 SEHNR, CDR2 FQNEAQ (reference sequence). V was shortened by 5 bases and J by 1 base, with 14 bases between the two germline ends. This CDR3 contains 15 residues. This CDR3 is CASSPPVARQETQYF. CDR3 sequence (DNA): TGTGCCAGCAGCCCCCCCGTCGCACGCCAAGAGACCCAGTACTTC. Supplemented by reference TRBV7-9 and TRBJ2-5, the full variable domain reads DTGVSQNPRHKITKRGQNVTFRCDPISEHNRLYWYRQTLGQGPEFLTYFQNEAQLEKSRLLSDRFSAERPKGSFSTLEIQRTEQGDSAMYLCASSPPVARQETQYFGPGTRLLVL.

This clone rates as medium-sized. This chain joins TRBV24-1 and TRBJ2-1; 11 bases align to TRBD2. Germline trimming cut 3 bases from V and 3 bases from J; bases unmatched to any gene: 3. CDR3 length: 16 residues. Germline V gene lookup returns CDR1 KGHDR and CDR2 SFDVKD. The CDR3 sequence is CATSDQTSGNYNEQFF. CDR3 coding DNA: TGTGCCACCAGTGATCAGACTAGCGGGAACTACAATGAGCAGTTCTTC.

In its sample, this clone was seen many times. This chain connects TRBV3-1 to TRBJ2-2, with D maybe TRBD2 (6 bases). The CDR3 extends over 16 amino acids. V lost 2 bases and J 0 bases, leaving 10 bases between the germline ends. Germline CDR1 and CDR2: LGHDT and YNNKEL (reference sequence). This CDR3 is CASSQNSGANTGELFF. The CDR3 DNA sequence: TGTGCCAGCAGCCAAAATAGCGGCGCGAACACCGGGGAGCTGTTTTTT.